Listed here are 22 T cell receptor beta chains from one sample, sequenced in a study of T cells in Graves' hyperthyroidism and ophthalmopathy. Amplification of TCR beta CDR3 regions used RNA as the template. An initial round of RT-PCR targeting the TCR CDR3 relied on the HTBI primer set. TCRdb reprocessed the multiplex PCR reads via MiXCR and lists one record per CDR3 protein. The sample lists around 700,000 distinct CDR3 sequences, roughly 20% seen once, with over 15% in the top ten. The specimen was blood. The source of these receptors is a woman in her fifties or sixties with Graves' hyperthyroidism that later progressed to Graves' ophthalmopathy.

This clonotype was recorded a few times. V is TRBV6-1 and J is TRBJ1-2; D uncertain. The CDR3 covers 15 residues. Germline V gene lookup returns CDR1 MNHNS and CDR2 SASEGT. V dropped 3 bases and J dropped 0 bases, with 11 bases sitting between them. CDR3 loop: CASSDSSLTNYGYTF. In DNA, the CDR3 is TGTGCCAGCAGTGATAGTAGCCTGACTAACTATGGCTACACCTTC.

The gene calls are TRBV19 and TRBJ2-5; possibly TRBD1 for D (5 bases). Germline V lookup: CDR1 LNHDA, CDR2 SQIVND (reference sequence). V was clipped by 3 bases and J by 4 bases, with 9 bases between them. This CDR3 has 13 amino acids. In DNA, the CDR3 is TGTGCCAGTAGTATTGAAAGGGGAGAGACCCAGTACTTC. It encodes CASSIERGETQYF.

The chain recombines TRBV9 with TRBJ2-1; a weak D match, TRBD2 (5 bases). With 4 bases removed from V and 4 bases from J, the gap between germline ends came to 21 bases. Germline V CDR1 and CDR2: SGDLS, YYNGEE. The CDR3 runs 17 residues. The CDR3 DNA sequence: TGTGCCAGCAGCACCCCCTTACGGGCGGGTTCGTACAATGAGCAGTTCTTC. Protein product: CASSTPLRAGSYNEQFF.

This clonotype was counted between two and nine times. The J gene is TRBJ2-1, the V gene TRBV7-2; TRBD2 matches at 10 bases. Losses at the gene ends were 7 bases for V and 12 bases for J; bases not matched to a gene: 15. The CDR3 consists of 15 residues. Germline loops: CDR1 SGHTA, CDR2 FQGNSA. The chain's CDR3 is CASNNPSGPSGGQFF. CDR3 nucleotides: TGTGCCAGCAACAATCCCAGCGGGCCTAGCGGGGGGCAGTTCTTC.

This rearrangement joins TRBV4-1 to TRBJ1-2; D possibly corresponds to TRBD1 (6 bases). This CDR3 has 15 amino acids. CDR1 MGHRA and CDR2 YSYEKL come from the germline V gene. V lost 2 bases and J 2 bases, leaving 12 bases between the germline ends. The CDR3 DNA follows: TGCGCCAGCAGCCAACTCAGGGGAGGGAACTATGGCTACACCTTC. Its protein is CASSQLRGGNYGYTF.

On this clonotype: This may be a read error: a much more frequent sequence differs by one nucleotide. V gene TRBV30 combines with J gene TRBJ2-1, with a tentative D call TRBD1 (5 bases). Germline V gene lookup returns CDR1 GTSNPN and CDR2 SVGIG (reference sequence). This CDR3 has 12 residues. Trimming stripped 0 bases from V and 8 bases from J, with 8 bases between. This CDR3 reads CAWSVQGDEQFF. CDR3 nucleotides: TGTGCCTGGAGTGTACAAGGGGATGAGCAGTTCTTC.

This clonotype was observed many times. The gene calls are TRBV11-2 and TRBJ2-1, with 11 nucleotides matching TRBD1. Per germline, CDR1 SGHAT and CDR2 FQNNGV. The CDR3 runs 19 residues. V shed 1 base and J 8 bases; nucleotides not matched to a gene: 16. The CDR3 DNA reads TGTGCCAGCAGCTTAGCGAGAGGACTTGGGACAGGGGGAGACGATGAGCAGTTCTTC. Translating gives CASSLARGLGTGGDDEQFF.

This clonotype has a handful of counts. The rearrangement uses TRBV29-1 and TRBJ1-5; D not resolved. The length of the CDR3 is 14 residues. The germline V and J ends were trimmed by 2 bases and 1 base, with 9 bases remaining between them. The V gene's germline CDR1 is SQVTM and CDR2 ANQGSEA. In DNA form, the CDR3 reads TGCAGCGTTGAATACCCCGGGAGCAATCAGCCCCAGCATTTT. It specifies CSVEYPGSNQPQHF. The full variable domain, in which reference TRBV29-1 and TRBJ1-5 provide the parts outside the CDR3, is SAVISQKPSRDICQRGTSLTIQCQVDSQVTMMFWYRQQPGQSLTLIATANQGSEATYESGFVIDKFPISRPNLTFSTLTVSNMSPEDSSIYLCSVEYPGSNQPQHFGDGTRLSIL.

CDR3 sequence (DNA): TGCGCCAGCAGCCAAGCGCAGTACCAAGAGACCCAGTACTTC. Translating it yields CASSQAQYQETQYF. V and J are TRBV5-1 and TRBJ2-5; no clear D gene. Looked up from germline, CDR1 is SGHRS and CDR2 is YFSETQ. The CDR3 is 14 amino acids. Trimming removed 4 bases at V and 0 bases at J, with 10 bases between.

There are a few counts of this clonotype. This could be a read error, since a much larger clone is one nucleotide away. The rearrangement joins TRBV6-1 to TRBJ1-1; 8 bases fit TRBD1. CDR1 and CDR2 (germline): MNHNS, SASEGT. V was pared by 6 bases and J by 0 bases, with 3 bases of the junction left unmatched. This CDR3 comprises 14 residues. Written as DNA, the CDR3 is TGTGCCAGCAGGCCGGGACAGGTGAACACTGAAGCTTTCTTT. This encodes CASRPGQVNTEAFF.

This clonotype showed up many times. This chain uses TRBV30 with TRBJ2-5; 7 positions match TRBD1. CDR1 and CDR2 from the germline V gene are GTSNPN and SVGIG (reference sequence). The CDR3 sequence is 14 residues long. The trim removed 3 bases at V and 9 bases at J, leaving 13 bases unmatched. The CDR3, as DNA: TGTGCCTGGAGCCCAGACAGGGCTTCCCGGTCCCAGTACTTC. Translation gives CAWSPDRASRSQYF. The full variable domain, rest sourced from reference TRBV30 and TRBJ2-5, is SQTIHQWPATLVQPVGSPLSLECTVEGTSNPNLYWYRQAAGRGLQLLFYSVGIGQISSEVPQNLSASRPQDRQFILSSKKLLLSDSGFYLCAWSPDRASRSQYFGPGTRLLVL.

There are many counts of this clonotype. CDR3 in amino acids: CASSWVGTDEQFF. In DNA form, the CDR3 reads TGTGCCAGCAGCTGGGTAGGGACGGATGAGCAGTTCTTC. The chain employs TRBV12-3 or TRBV12-4 and TRBJ2-1, with D perhaps TRBD1 or TRBD2 (5 bases each). V was trimmed by 6 bases and J by 8 bases, leaving 14 bases between them. CDR3 length equals 13 residues.

As for this clonotype: A much more abundant neighbour one base away suggests this may be a read error. The CDR3 sequence: CARGVSEGYNGQFF. In DNA, the CDR3 is TGTGCCAGGGGGGTCAGTGAGGGTTACAATGGGCAGTTCTTC. The chain combines TRBV2 with TRBJ2-1; D is tentatively TRBD1 or TRBD2 (5 bases each). The CDR3 has 14 amino acids. Germline CDR1 reads SNHLY; CDR2 reads FYNNEI.

At least ten counts were recorded for this clonotype. This chain connects TRBV5-1 to TRBJ2-1; D is tentatively TRBD1 or TRBD2 (5 bases each). The V and J ends lost 4 bases and 5 bases respectively, with 13 bases between them. There are 14 residues in the CDR3. Germline CDR1 is SGHRS and CDR2 is YFSETQ. The CDR3 protein is CASSVVGADNEQFF. The CDR3, as DNA: TGCGCCAGCAGCGTCGTCGGGGCGGACAATGAGCAGTTCTTC.

On this clonotype: Since a much larger clone is just one base distant, this may be a read error. V and J are TRBV5-4 and TRBJ2-1; 8 bases line up with TRBD2. There are 17 residues in the CDR3. The V and J ends lost 4 bases and 2 bases, in that order; junction bases with no gene match: 11. CDR1 SGHNT and CDR2 YYREEE come from the germline V gene (reference sequence). The CDR3 here is CASSPWGSGVPYNEQFF. DNA for the CDR3: TGTGCCAGCAGCCCTTGGGGTAGCGGGGTCCCCTACAATGAGCAGTTCTTC.

This clonotype was picked up many times. This chain's CDR3 is CASSGGTTSPLHF. DNA of the CDR3: TGTGCCAGCAGCGGCGGGACAACTTCACCCCTCCACTTT. The chain is built from TRBV27 and TRBJ1-6; D may be TRBD1 (6 bases). The germline V gene encodes CDR1 MNHEY and CDR2 SMNVEV (reference sequence). This CDR3 spans 13 amino acids. The V end was cut by 6 bases, the J end by 9 bases, with 12 bases between.

This clonotype was counted only a few times. The rearrangement joins TRBV5-5 to TRBJ2-1; a possible D gene is TRBD1 (5 bases). This CDR3 has 17 residues. The germline V and J ends were trimmed by 3 bases and 0 bases, with 16 bases remaining between them. Germline CDR1 is SGHKS and CDR2 is YYEKEE (reference sequence). CDR3 residues: CASSWGTGVGSYNEQFF. CDR3 bases: TGTGCCAGCAGCTGGGGAACAGGTGTAGGCTCCTACAATGAGCAGTTCTTC.

V and J are TRBV15 and TRBJ2-2; no reliable D call. Trimming stripped 0 bases from V and 4 bases from J, with 9 bases between. Looked up from germline, CDR1 is LNHNV and CDR2 is YYDKDF (reference sequence). The CDR3 sequence is 15 residues long. CDR3 sequence reads: CATSRDGWSTGELFF. The CDR3 bases are TGTGCCACCAGCAGAGATGGGTGGAGCACCGGGGAGCTGTTTTTT.

This clonotype was observed a handful of times. The chain has TRBV20-1 and TRBJ1-5, with D unclear. V was shortened by 6 bases and J by 4 bases, with 16 bases between the two germline ends. Germline CDR1 reads DFQATT; CDR2 reads SNEGSKA (reference sequence). The CDR3 extends over 14 amino acids. CDR3 sequence reads: CSAVVFDGNQPQHF. CDR3 sequence (DNA): TGCAGTGCCGTAGTCTTTGATGGGAATCAGCCCCAGCATTTT.

As for this clonotype: Possible read error: a much larger clone is one base away. This rearrangement joins TRBV20-1 to TRBJ1-1; D gene unclear. Germline V gene sequence: CDR1 DFQATT, CDR2 SNEGSKA (reference sequence). The CDR3 contains 14 residues. The CDR3 bases are TGCAGTGCTAGAGATGATGTAGACACCACTGGAGCTTTCTTT. Encoded protein: CSARDDVDTTGAFF.

This clonotype was recorded at least ten times. This sequence joins TRBV3-1 and TRBJ1-1; D remains unclear. Germline CDR1 is LGHDT and CDR2 is YNNKEL (reference sequence). V lost 5 bases and J lost 1, with 14 bases in between. The CDR3 has 15 residues. The CDR3 nucleotides read TGTGCCAGCAGCATCGACCTACAGCCGAACACTGAAGCTTTCTTT. As protein: CASSIDLQPNTEAFF.

The rearrangement links TRBV5-5 to TRBJ1-3; D gene uncertain. With 6 bases removed from V and 1 base from J, the gap between germline ends came to 11 bases. Germline CDR1 and CDR2: SGHKS and YYEKEE (reference sequence). The CDR3 spans 14 residues. The CDR3 DNA is TGTGCCAGCAACCGACAACTTTCTGGAAACACCATATATTTT. The encoded protein is CASNRQLSGNTIYF. Based on the CDR3 plus reference TRBV5-5 and TRBJ1-3, the full variable domain is DAGVTQSPTHLIKTRGQQVTLRCSPISGHKSVSWYQQVLGQGPQFIFQYYEKEERGRGNFPDRFSARQFPNYSSELNVNALLLGDSALYLCASNRQLSGNTIYFGEGSWLTVV.